This TCR beta chain appears in the sequencing data of a study of T cell responses to AZD1222 COVID-19 vaccine. V was trimmed by 1 base and J by 3 bases, leaving 10 bases between them. The CDR3 contains 14 residues. Germline V lookup: CDR1 SGHRS, CDR2 YFSETQ. Using immunoSEQ multiplex PCR, the repertoire was profiled, and TCRdb retains in-frame clones only, with some absent. The data contain about 90,000 clones, under 95% of them singletons. Study outcomes and limitations: Unmutated variant regions are reportedly the target of nearly half of TCRs that are spike-specific. Sampling captured repertoires only after the peak T cell response. Distributed over spike, vaccine-associated CD4 TCRs predominated at 160-218 and 743-854.

With respect to this clone: Antigen: not known.

J is TRBJ1-1 and V is TRBV5-1; unclear D gene. Sequencing was performed on peripheral blood, taken on day 0 of MenACWY control vaccination. This TCR derives from an adult in good health. The chain's CDR3 is CASSLSPADTEAFF. The CDR3 nucleotides are TGCGCCAGCAGCTTGTCCCCGGCAGACACTGAAGCTTTCTTT.